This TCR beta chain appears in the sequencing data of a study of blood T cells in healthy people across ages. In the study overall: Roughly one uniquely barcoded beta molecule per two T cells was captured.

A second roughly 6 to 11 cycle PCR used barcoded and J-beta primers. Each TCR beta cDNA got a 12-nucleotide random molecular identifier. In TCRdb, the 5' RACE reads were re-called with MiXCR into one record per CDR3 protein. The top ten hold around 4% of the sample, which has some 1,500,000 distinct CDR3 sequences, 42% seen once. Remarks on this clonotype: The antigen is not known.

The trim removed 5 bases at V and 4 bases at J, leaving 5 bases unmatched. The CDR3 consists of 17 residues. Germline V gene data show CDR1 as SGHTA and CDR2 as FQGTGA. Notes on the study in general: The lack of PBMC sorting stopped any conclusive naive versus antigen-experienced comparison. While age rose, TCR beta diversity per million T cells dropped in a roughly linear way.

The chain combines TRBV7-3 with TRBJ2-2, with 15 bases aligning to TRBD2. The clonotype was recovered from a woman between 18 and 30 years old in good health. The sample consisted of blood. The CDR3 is CASSPGGLAGGTGELFF. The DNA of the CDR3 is TGTGCCAGCAGCCCCGGGGGACTAGCGGGAGGCACCGGGGAGCTGTTTTTT.